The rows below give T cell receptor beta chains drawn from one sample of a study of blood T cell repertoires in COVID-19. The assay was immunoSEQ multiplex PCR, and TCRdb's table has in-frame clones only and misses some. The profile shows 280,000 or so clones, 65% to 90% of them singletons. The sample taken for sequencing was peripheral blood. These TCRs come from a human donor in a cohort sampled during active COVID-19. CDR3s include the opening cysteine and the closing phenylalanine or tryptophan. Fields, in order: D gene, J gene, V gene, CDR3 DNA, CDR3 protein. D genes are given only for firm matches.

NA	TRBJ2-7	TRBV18	TGTGCCAGCTCTTCGATCAGGGGCTACGAGCAGTACTTC	CASSSIRGYEQYF
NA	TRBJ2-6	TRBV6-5	TGTGCCAGCAACTTACAGAGCTCTGGGGCCAACGTCCTGACTTTC	CASNLQSSGANVLTF
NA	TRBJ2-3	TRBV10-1	TGCGCCAGCGGGGGTCAACAGGGAACGCAGTATTTT	CASGGQQGTQYF
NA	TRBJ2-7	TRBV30	TGTGCCCGCCCGTCCATAGCGATGAGCTCCTACGAGCAGTACTTC	CARPSIAMSSYEQYF
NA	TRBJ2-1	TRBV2	TGTGCCAGTGGGGGACTTCTTCCGGTTAATGAGCAGTTCTTC	CASGGLLPVNEQFF
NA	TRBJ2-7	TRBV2	TGTGCCAGCACTGGGAGCTCCTACGAGCAGTACTTC	CASTGSSYEQYF
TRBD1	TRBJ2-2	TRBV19	TGTGCCAGTAGTGGGACAGGGGGGAACACCGGGGAGCTGTTTTTT	CASSGTGGNTGELFF
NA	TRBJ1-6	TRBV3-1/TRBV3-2	TGTGCCAGCAGCGAGAATACAGGGTCTCGGTCACCCCTCCACTTT	CASSENTGSRSPLHF
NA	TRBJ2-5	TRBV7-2	TGTGCCAGCAGGGCAGGGCCCCCACAAGAGACCCAGTACTTC	CASRAGPPQETQYF
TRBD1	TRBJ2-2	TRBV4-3	TGCGCCAGCAGCCAGGACAGGGGAAGGCGTGGGGAGCTGTTTTTT	CASSQDRGRRGELFF
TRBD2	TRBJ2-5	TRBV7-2	TGTGCCAGCAGCTTAGGGAGAGGCGGGAGTAACGGGCGAGAGACCCAGTACTTC	CASSLGRGGSNGRETQYF
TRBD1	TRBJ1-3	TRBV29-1	TGCAGCGTCCCGATGGACAGGTTAACTTTT	CSVPMDRLTF
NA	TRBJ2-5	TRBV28	TGTGCCAGCAGTTACCTAGGGGCCGAGACCCAGTACTTC	CASSYLGAETQYF
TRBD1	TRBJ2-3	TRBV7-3	TGTGCCAGCAGCTTACTATTATTGGGACAGGGCTTGAATACGCAGTATTTT	CASSLLLLGQGLNTQYF
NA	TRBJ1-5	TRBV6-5	TGTGCCAGCAGTAACCCCGGGGATCAGCCCCAGCATTTT	CASSNPGDQPQHF
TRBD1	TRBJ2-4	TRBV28	TGTGCCAGCAGTCACGGGGACAGAAGATTAGCCAAAAACATTCAGTACTTC	CASSHGDRRLAKNIQYF